This T cell receptor beta chain was identified in a study of T cells after yellow fever vaccination. Study in general: Fractions of low cell number were prepared using SMART-Seq v4 Ultra Low Input.

From germline, CDR1 is DFQATT and CDR2 SNEGSKA (reference sequence). This CDR3 comprises 14 residues. The V end was cut by 3 bases, the J end by 4 bases, with 12 bases between. Comments on this clonotype: The antigen is unknown.

TCRdb re-called the 5' RACE reads through MiXCR, storing one row per CDR3 protein. The sample lists under 550,000 distinct CDR3 sequences, 21% occurring once. Study-level results: Overall, a small share of clonotypes was seen in both CD4 and CD8 compartments.

The sequence came from a young man who received the YFV17D yellow fever vaccine. The specimen comprised PBMCs, sampled around 3 weeks after the first yellow fever vaccination. The chain recombines TRBV20-1 with TRBJ2-2, with D unresolved. The CDR3 coding sequence is TGCAGTGCTAGCCCGACCCCCGCCACCGGGGAGCTGTTTTTT. As protein: CSASPTPATGELFF.